A selection of T cell receptor beta chains follows, all from one sample in a study of blood T cell repertoires in COVID-19. Produced via immunoSEQ multiplex PCR; TCRdb's table is partial and in-frame only. The sample includes a few hundred thousand clones, 65% to 90% of them seen just once. The specimen sequenced was peripheral blood. These receptors were collected from a man in his fifties or sixties with active or convalescent COVID-19. CDR3s include the opening cysteine and the closing phenylalanine or tryptophan. Each record gives: clone size, V gene, D gene, J gene, CDR3 protein, CDR3 DNA. D genes are given only for firm matches. For some rows the clone size is stated as once, few or many, or as a class when expanded; others skip it.

NA	TRBV15	NA	TRBJ1-2	CATSRDSGQLANYGYTF	TGTGCCACCAGCAGAGATTCGGGACAATTAGCTAACTATGGCTACACCTTC
NA	TRBV6-2/TRBV6-3	TRBD2	TRBJ2-1	CASSFPGGSSYNEQFF	TGTGCCAGCAGTTTCCCAGGCGGGAGCTCCTACAATGAGCAGTTCTTC
NA	TRBV10-2	NA	TRBJ1-2	CASSEIGGMMHTF	TGCGCCAGCAGTGAGATAGGAGGGATGATGCACACCTTC
NA	TRBV6-5	TRBD2	TRBJ2-7	CASRQTSGSFGEQYF	TGTGCCAGCAGGCAGACTAGCGGGAGTTTCGGCGAGCAGTACTTC
NA	TRBV5-6	TRBD2	TRBJ2-5	CASQRGPRETQYF	TGTGCCAGCCAGCGGGGACCCCGAGAGACCCAGTACTTC
NA	TRBV7-2	NA	TRBJ1-1	CASSLQVRGPEAFF	TGTGCCAGCAGCTTACAGGTACGGGGTCCTGAAGCTTTCTTT
NA	TRBV12-3/TRBV12-4	NA	TRBJ1-2	CASSLLGSYGYTF	TGTGCCAGCAGTTTACTAGGGAGCTATGGCTACACCTTC
NA	TRBV7-9	NA	TRBJ2-1	CASSLAPSSYNEQFF	TGTGCCAGCAGCTTAGCGCCTAGCTCCTACAATGAGCAGTTCTTC
NA	TRBV27	NA	TRBJ2-5	CASSFSASASETQYF	TGTGCCAGCAGTTTCAGCGCTAGCGCCTCGGAGACCCAGTACTTC
NA	TRBV2	NA	TRBJ2-3	CASTRIRQGTDTQYF	TGTGCCAGCACTCGAATCCGGCAGGGAACAGATACGCAGTATTTT
once	TRBV2	TRBD2	TRBJ2-1	CATVAGLEQFF	TGTGCCACCGTAGCGGGACTTGAGCAGTTCTTC
NA	TRBV29-1	NA	TRBJ2-7	CSARGVEQYF	TGCAGCGCCCGCGGGGTCGAGCAGTACTTC
few	TRBV2	NA	TRBJ1-6	CASRGGENSPLHF	TGTGCCAGCAGGGGAGGAGAGAATTCACCCCTCCACTTT
NA	TRBV30	NA	TRBJ2-7	CAWSQGRHSYEQYF	TGTGCCTGGAGCCAGGGGCGCCACTCCTACGAGCAGTACTTC
NA	TRBV5-1	NA	TRBJ2-1	CASSLLWGGIRSIEQFF	TGCGCCAGCAGCTTGTTATGGGGCGGGATCCGTTCAATTGAGCAGTTCTTC
once	TRBV9	NA	TRBJ2-5	CASSLGLQETQYF	TGTGCCAGCAGCTTGGGACTGCAAGAGACCCAGTACTTC
NA	TRBV7-2	TRBD1	TRBJ1-2	CASSLGQGLGYTF	TGTGCCAGCAGCCTGGGACAGGGGCTTGGCTACACCTTC
NA	TRBV27	TRBD1	TRBJ2-5	CASSSRQGEMETQYF	TGTGCCAGCAGTTCCCGACAGGGTGAGATGGAGACCCAGTACTTC
NA	TRBV6-1	TRBD1	TRBJ1-2	CASSDRTGMSNYGYTF	TGTGCCAGCAGTGATCGGACAGGGATGTCCAACTATGGCTACACCTTC
NA	TRBV7-6	TRBD1	TRBJ1-6	CASSLNSQGDSPLHF	TGTGCCAGCAGCTTAAATTCCCAGGGGGATTCACCCCTCCACTTT
once	TRBV28	NA	TRBJ2-5	CASSLSGNSGTQYF	TGTGCCAGCAGTTTATCCGGGAACTCGGGGACCCAGTACTTC
few	TRBV2	NA	TRBJ1-4	CASSAQGSNEKLFF	TGTGCCAGCAGCGCACAGGGATCCAATGAAAAACTGTTTTTT
NA	TRBV15	NA	TRBJ2-1	CATSRESLSGHPTYNEQFF	TGTGCCACCAGCAGAGAGTCCCTTAGCGGACACCCGACCTACAATGAGCAGTTCTTC
NA	TRBV21-1	NA	TRBJ2-5	CASSNMTPETQYF	TGTGCCAGCAGCAACATGACTCCAGAGACCCAGTACTTC
NA	TRBV7-7	NA	TRBJ1-2	CASSLEQGTKANYGYTF	TGTGCTAGCAGCTTAGAACAGGGAACCAAAGCTAACTATGGCTACACCTTC
NA	TRBV15	NA	TRBJ2-7	CATSRDPVGSYEQYF	TGTGCCACCAGCAGAGATCCGGTCGGTTCCTACGAGCAGTACTTC
few	TRBV11-2	NA	TRBJ1-2	CASSLGLDGYTF	TGTGCCAGCAGCTTAGGGCTTGATGGCTACACCTTC
NA	TRBV5-1	NA	TRBJ1-3	CASSLGTGGNTIYF	TGCGCCAGCAGCTTGGGGACTGGAGGAAACACCATATATTTT
NA	TRBV19	NA	TRBJ1-2	CASSIAAVGYGYTF	TGTGCCAGTAGTATAGCGGCGGTGGGCTATGGCTACACCTTC
once	TRBV7-2	TRBD1	TRBJ1-1	CASSLAPRQGYTEAFF	TGTGCCAGCAGCTTAGCCCCCAGACAGGGGTACACTGAAGCTTTCTTT
NA	TRBV5-1	NA	TRBJ1-2	CASSLAGGDYGYTF	TGCGCCAGCAGCTTGGCCGGGGGAGACTATGGCTACACCTTC
NA	TRBV27	TRBD1	TRBJ1-1	CASMGTGNTEAFF	TGTGCCAGCATGGGGACAGGAAACACTGAAGCTTTCTTT
NA	TRBV5-6	TRBD1	TRBJ1-2	CASSGDRGYGYTF	TGTGCCAGCAGCGGGGACAGGGGTTATGGCTACACCTTC
NA	TRBV10-3	NA	TRBJ2-7	CAISEGATRDEQYF	TGTGCCATCAGTGAGGGAGCGACCCGGGACGAGCAGTACTTC
few	TRBV7-6	NA	TRBJ1-3	CASSLAAGTRNTIYF	TGTGCCAGCAGCTTAGCGGCGGGAACGCGAAACACCATATATTTT
NA	TRBV4-2	NA	TRBJ2-7	CASSQATPSATYEQYF	TGTGCCAGCAGCCAAGCCACCCCGAGCGCAACCTACGAGCAGTACTTC
NA	TRBV13	NA	TRBJ2-5	CASSPVVPDQETQYF	TGTGCCAGCAGCCCCGTAGTACCCGATCAAGAGACCCAGTACTTC
NA	TRBV28	TRBD1	TRBJ1-3	CATLPGGSVGNTIYF	TGTGCCACCCTGCCAGGGGGCTCTGTCGGAAACACCATATATTTT
NA	TRBV2	TRBD1	TRBJ2-1	CASSLQGDSAFGEQFF	TGTGCCAGCAGCTTACAGGGGGACAGCGCCTTTGGTGAGCAGTTCTTC
NA	TRBV5-4	TRBD1	TRBJ2-5	CASSLQGETQYF	TGTGCCAGCAGCTTACAGGGGGAGACCCAGTACTTC
NA	TRBV19	TRBD1	TRBJ1-1	CASSANRGSTEAFF	TGTGCCAGTAGTGCCAACAGGGGCTCCACTGAAGCTTTCTTT